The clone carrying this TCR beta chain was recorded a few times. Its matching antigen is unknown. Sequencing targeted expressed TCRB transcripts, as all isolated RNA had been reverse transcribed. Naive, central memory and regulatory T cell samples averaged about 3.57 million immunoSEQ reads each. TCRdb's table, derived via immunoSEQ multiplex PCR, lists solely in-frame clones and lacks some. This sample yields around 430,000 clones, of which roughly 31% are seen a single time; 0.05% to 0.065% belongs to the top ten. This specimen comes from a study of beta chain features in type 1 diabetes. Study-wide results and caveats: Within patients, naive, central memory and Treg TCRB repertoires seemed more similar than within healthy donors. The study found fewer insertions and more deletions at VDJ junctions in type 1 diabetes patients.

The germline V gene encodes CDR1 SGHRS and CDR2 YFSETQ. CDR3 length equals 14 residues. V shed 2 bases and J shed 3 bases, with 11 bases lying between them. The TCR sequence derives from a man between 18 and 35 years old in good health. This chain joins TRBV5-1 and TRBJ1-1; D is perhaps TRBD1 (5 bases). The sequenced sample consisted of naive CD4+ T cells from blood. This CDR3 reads CASSFFGADTEAFF. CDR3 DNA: TGCGCCAGCAGCTTCTTTGGGGCGGACACTGAAGCTTTCTTT. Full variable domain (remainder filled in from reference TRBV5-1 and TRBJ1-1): KAGVTQTPRYLIKTRGQQVTLSCSPISGHRSVSWYQQTPGQGLQFLFEYFSETQRNKGNFPGRFSGRQFSNSRSEMNVSTLELGDSALYLCASSFFGADTEAFFGQGTRLTVV.